This is a list of T cell receptor beta chains from one sample in a study of T cell responses to AZD1222 COVID-19 vaccine. Only in-frame clones appear in the TCRdb table, and some are missing; sequencing was by immunoSEQ multiplex PCR. The sample carries roughly 150,000 clones, around 89% recorded once. This sample comprised peripheral blood, obtained on day 0 of AZD1222 vaccination. These TCRs come from an adult in good health. The CDR3 runs from the conserved cysteine through the conserved F or W. The D gene is left open where the match is weak. The size entry is marked missing in some rows and otherwise reads once, few, many or a size class.

J,V,D,size,CDR3,DNA
TRBJ1-3,TRBV12-3/TRBV12-4,.,.,CASSLDPGSTIYF,TGTGCCAGCAGTTTAGACCCAGGGAGCACCATATATTTT
TRBJ1-1,TRBV2,.,.,CATRKETVANTEAFF,TGTGCCACCAGGAAGGAGACTGTTGCGAACACTGAAGCTTTCTTT
TRBJ1-2,TRBV6-5,.,.,CASSYPPEPGYGYTF,TGTGCCAGCAGTTACCCTCCGGAGCCTGGGTATGGCTACACCTTC
TRBJ1-4,TRBV3-1/TRBV3-2,.,.,CASSHGGEKLFF,TGTGCCAGCAGCCATGGGGGTGAAAAACTGTTTTTT
TRBJ2-5,TRBV7-9,.,.,CASSRGYQETQYF,TGTGCCAGCTCTAGGGGCTACCAAGAGACCCAGTACTTC
TRBJ2-5,TRBV5-6,.,.,CASSEDSLETQYF,TGTGCCAGCAGCGAGGACAGCTTGGAGACCCAGTACTTC
TRBJ2-4,TRBV5-1,.,.,CASSLGQGAKNIQYF,TGCGCCAGCAGCTTGGGTCAGGGTGCCAAAAACATTCAGTACTTC
TRBJ1-3,TRBV7-8,TRBD1,.,CASSLARGTGVSGNTIYF,TGTGCCAGCAGCTTAGCACGCGGGACAGGGGTTTCAGGAAACACCATATATTTT
TRBJ1-1,TRBV5-6,.,once,CASSLGGPEAFF,TGTGCCAGCAGCTTGGGGGGCCCTGAAGCTTTCTTT
TRBJ2-2,TRBV9,TRBD1,.,CASSVGTGDTGELFF,TGTGCCAGCAGCGTCGGGACAGGGGACACCGGGGAGCTGTTTTTT
TRBJ1-6,TRBV19,.,.,CASFRGANSPLHF,TGTGCCAGTTTCAGGGGTGCGAATTCACCCCTCCACTTT
TRBJ1-1,TRBV7-9,TRBD1,.,CASSTGTGGRDTEAFF,TGTGCCAGCAGCACCGGGACAGGGGGGCGGGACACTGAAGCTTTCTTT
TRBJ2-1,TRBV6-6,TRBD2,.,CASSLTSGGAGYSYNEQFF,TGTGCCAGCAGTCTTACTAGCGGGGGTGCAGGCTACTCCTACAATGAGCAGTTCTTC
TRBJ2-7,TRBV29-1,TRBD2,once,CSVFSGDTYEQYF,TGCAGCGTTTTTAGCGGGGATACCTACGAGCAGTACTTC
TRBJ2-2,TRBV7-3,.,.,CASGPGTFGELFF,TGTGCCAGCGGGCCTGGGACTTTCGGGGAGCTGTTTTTT
TRBJ1-5,TRBV15,.,.,CATSREGWRMQPQHF,TGTGCCACCAGCAGAGAAGGGTGGCGGATGCAGCCCCAGCATTTT
TRBJ2-7,TRBV14,TRBD1,.,CASSQYRGTGEQYF,TGTGCCAGCAGCCAGTACAGGGGAACGGGCGAGCAGTACTTC
TRBJ2-7,TRBV5-6,.,.,CASSLTKTSSYEQYF,TGTGCCAGCAGCTTGACCAAAACTAGTTCCTACGAGCAGTACTTC
TRBJ2-1,TRBV5-6,.,.,CASSLPYNEQFF,TGTGCCAGCAGCTTACCCTACAATGAGCAGTTCTTC
TRBJ2-3,TRBV3-1/TRBV3-2,TRBD2,.,CATARGQGGIDTQYF,TGTGCCACGGCTCGAGGTCAGGGAGGGATTGATACGCAGTATTTT
TRBJ2-3,TRBV4-1,TRBD1,.,CASSQGQGNTDTQYF,TGCGCCAGCAGCCAGGGACAGGGGAACACAGATACGCAGTATTTT
TRBJ1-5,TRBV11-2,.,.,CASSFYGNQPQHF,TGTGCCAGCAGCTTCTATGGGAATCAGCCCCAGCATTTT
TRBJ2-1,TRBV2,TRBD2,once,CASSPVVAGAEVYNEQFF,TGTGCCAGCAGTCCCGTGGTAGCGGGAGCAGAAGTTTACAATGAGCAGTTCTTC